A single sample is the source of the 25 T cell receptor beta chains below, sequenced in a study of OX40 agonist ivuxolimab in advanced cancers. Generated by immunoSEQ multiplex PCR, the TCRdb table keeps only in-frame clones and is missing some. The sample shows 90,000 to 100,000 clones, approximately 91% of them seen only once. The material sequenced was CD4+ or CD8+ T cells sorted from blood, taken in a trial of the OX40 agonist ivuxolimab. Every receptor here comes from an adult with an advanced solid tumor such as melanoma, head and neck, liver or kidney cancer.

The chain couples TRBV7-3 to TRBJ2-3; D call uncertain. The V gene's germline CDR1 is SGHTA and CDR2 FQGTGA. Trimming cost V 3 bases and J 2 bases, with 3 bases left between them. This CDR3 contains 12 residues. CDR3 nucleotide sequence: TGTGCCAGCAGCTTGCCCACAGATACGCAGTATTTT. Amino acid sequence: CASSLPTDTQYF.

CDR3 nucleotide sequence: TGTGCCAGCAGCTTAGGGGGATCGCAGACTGAAGCTTTCTTT. It translates to CASSLGGSQTEAFF. The chain uses TRBV5-4 and TRBJ1-1; possibly TRBD1 for D (6 bases). V was pared by 2 bases and J by 5 bases, with 13 bases between. Germline V gene sequence: CDR1 SGHNT, CDR2 YYREEE (reference sequence). The CDR3 consists of 14 residues.

The chain has TRBV5-6 and TRBJ1-2; TRBD1 matches 9 bases. V lost 4 bases, J lost 10 bases, and 8 bases stayed unmatched. The CDR3 spans 13 residues. Per the germline V gene, CDR1 is SGHDT and CDR2 is YYEEEE. The CDR3: CASSRTGGEFYTF. The CDR3 nucleotides read TGTGCCAGCAGCAGAACAGGGGGCGAGTTCTACACCTTC. The full variable domain, completed using reference TRBV5-6 and TRBJ1-2, is DAGVTQSPTHLIKTRGQQVTLRCSPKSGHDTVSWYQQALGQGPQFIFQYYEEEERQRGNFPDRFSGHQFPNYSSELNVNALLLGDSALYLCASSRTGGEFYTFGSGTRLTVV.

This chain uses TRBV18 with TRBJ2-1; 14 bases map to TRBD2. The CDR3 contains 16 residues. Losses at the gene ends were 3 bases for V and 6 bases for J; bases not matched to a gene: 4. Germline V gene sequence: CDR1 KGHSH, CDR2 LQKENI. CDR3 sequence (DNA): TGTGCCAGCTCACCCGCCGGGACTAGCGGGAGCAATGAGCAGTTCTTC. As protein: CASSPAGTSGSNEQFF.

The rearrangement uses TRBV18 and TRBJ2-3; 13 nucleotides line up with TRBD2. The CDR3 consists of 16 residues. Trimming removed 3 bases from V and 6 bases from J; junction bases left unmatched: 6. Germline lookup yields CDR1 KGHSH and CDR2 LQKENI. The CDR3 protein is CASSPGLAGVEDTQYF. The CDR3 DNA reads TGTGCCAGCTCACCTGGACTAGCGGGAGTCGAGGATACGCAGTATTTT.

V is TRBV18 and J is TRBJ2-1, with 7 bases matching TRBD2. Germline trimming cut 8 bases from V and 2 bases from J; bases unmatched to any gene: 18. The CDR3 is 18 residues long. CDR1 and CDR2 from the germline V gene are KGHSH and LQKENI. CDR3 protein: CASPRGKREARTYNEQFF. The CDR3 DNA reads as TGTGCCAGCCCCCGGGGGAAACGGGAGGCCCGAACCTACAATGAGCAGTTCTTC.

CDR3 in amino acids: CASSFGGSGYNEQFF. The CDR3 DNA reads as TGTGCCAGCAGCTTTGGGGGGAGCGGTTACAATGAGCAGTTCTTC. The chain uses TRBV7-9 and TRBJ2-1, with D possibly being TRBD2 (6 bases). The V and J ends lost 3 bases and 4 bases respectively, with 13 bases between them. In germline, CDR1 is SEHNR, CDR2 FQNEAQ (reference sequence). The CDR3 contains 15 residues.

This chain connects TRBV6-1 to TRBJ1-2; no clear D. The ends were cut back, 7 bases at V and 2 bases at J, with 14 bases in the middle. CDR3 length equals 14 residues. Germline CDR1 is MNHNS and CDR2 is SASEGT. The CDR3 here is CASKPGQLNYGYTF. Written as DNA, the CDR3 is TGTGCCAGCAAGCCGGGCCAACTAAACTATGGCTACACCTTC.

The chain combines TRBV28 with TRBJ1-5, with no clear D. Trimming took 2 bases from V and 0 from J, leaving 8 bases between them. The CDR3 spans 15 residues. Germline values: CDR1 MDHEN, CDR2 SYDVKM. CDR3 protein: CASSLKQNSNQPQHF. Here the CDR3 DNA reads TGTGCCAGCAGTTTAAAGCAAAATAGCAATCAGCCCCAGCATTTT.

V is TRBV7-9 and J is TRBJ1-4; TRBD1 might be the D (6 bases). V lost 4 bases and J 3 bases, leaving 9 bases between the germline ends. The CDR3 contains 14 residues. Germline CDR1 reads SEHNR; CDR2 reads FQNEAQ (reference sequence). The CDR3 sequence: CASSSQGSNEKLFF. CDR3 DNA sequence: TGTGCCAGCAGCTCACAGGGTTCTAATGAAAAACTGTTTTTT.

This clone has only one observation. The chain combines TRBV30 with TRBJ2-5; D remains ambiguous. Germline values: CDR1 GTSNPN, CDR2 SVGIG (reference sequence). The CDR3 runs to 12 residues. V was shortened by 2 bases and J by 5 bases, with 9 bases between the two germline ends. The CDR3 region has the DNA TGTGCCTGGAGTCGGATCGGGGAGACCCAGTACTTC. The encoded protein is CAWSRIGETQYF.

The rearrangement uses TRBV6-1 and TRBJ1-6; tentatively, D is TRBD1 (5 bases). Germline CDR1 MNHNS, CDR2 SASEGT. The CDR3 extends over 14 amino acids. V was shortened by 1 base and J by 9 bases, with 10 bases between the two germline ends. The chain's CDR3 is CASSEGQGSSPLHF. CDR3 sequence (DNA): TGTGCCAGCAGTGAAGGGCAGGGCTCTTCACCCCTCCACTTT.

DNA of the CDR3: TGTGCCAGCGGCGGGACTACGCAGTATTTT. This gives the protein CASGGTTQYF. The chain combines TRBV2 with TRBJ2-3; a weak D match, TRBD2 (6 bases). The CDR3 is made up of 10 amino acids. The V gene lost 8 bases and the J gene lost 8 bases, with 8 bases spanning the gap. Germline CDR1 SNHLY, CDR2 FYNNEI.

The rearrangement links TRBV6-1 to TRBJ2-1; tentative D call: TRBD1 (6 bases). This CDR3 spans 15 amino acids. Germline V CDR1 and CDR2: MNHNS, SASEGT. The ends were cut back, 4 bases at V and 4 bases at J, with 14 bases in the middle. The CDR3 is CASSGLTGQYNEQFF. The CDR3 nucleotides read TGTGCCAGCAGTGGATTAACAGGGCAATACAATGAGCAGTTCTTC.

This chain connects TRBV28 to TRBJ1-5; a possible D gene is TRBD1 (5 bases). Germline V CDR1 and CDR2: MDHEN, SYDVKM. The length of the CDR3 is 13 residues. V was cut by 6 bases and J by 7 bases, with 13 bases left in between. As DNA, the CDR3 is TGTGCCAGCAGCCCTACAGGAACCCAGCCCCAGCATTTT. The encoded protein is CASSPTGTQPQHF.

The J gene is TRBJ2-1, the V gene TRBV19; D is perhaps TRBD1 (5 bases). CDR1 is LNHDA and CDR2 is SQIVND in the germline V gene (reference sequence). This CDR3 region has 14 residues. Trimming cost V 8 bases and J 1 base, with 12 bases left between them. The CDR3 sequence: CASRQGRSYNEQFF. CDR3 coding DNA: TGTGCCAGTCGTCAGGGAAGGTCCTACAATGAGCAGTTCTTC.

The chain uses TRBV30 and TRBJ1-2; TRBD1 might be the D (5 bases). Between the trimmed V and J ends, which lost 1 base and 7 bases, there was a span of 13 bases. This CDR3 is 13 amino acids long. Germline V CDR1 and CDR2: GTSNPN, SVGIG (reference sequence). The CDR3 DNA reads as TGTGCCTGGAGTGCCGGGACGAGCAGTGGCTACACCTTC. Residues: CAWSAGTSSGYTF.

There are a few counts of this clone. The chain is built from TRBV28 and TRBJ2-7, with D possibly matching TRBD2 (5 bases). This CDR3 contains 14 residues. Looked up from germline, CDR1 is MDHEN and CDR2 is SYDVKM. The germline V and J ends were trimmed by 1 base and 1 base, with 8 bases remaining between them. The CDR3 is CASSLYGGSYEQYF. CDR3 sequence (DNA): TGTGCCAGCAGTTTATATGGAGGATCCTACGAGCAGTACTTC.

The gene calls are TRBV6-1 and TRBJ1-1; D gene ambiguous. This CDR3 has 12 amino acids. Trimming shortened V by 1 base and J by 11 bases, and 11 bases separated the two germline ends. The germline V gene encodes CDR1 MNHNS and CDR2 SASEGT. In DNA, the CDR3 is TGTGCCAGCAGTGAAGACCCGACGGGGGCTTTCTTT. Residues: CASSEDPTGAFF.

The rearrangement uses TRBV7-2 and TRBJ2-7, with D perhaps assigned TRBD1 or TRBD2 (5 bases each). The germline CDR1 and CDR2 sequences are SGHTA and FQGNSA. The V end was cut by 1 base, the J end by 2 bases, with 9 bases between. The CDR3 covers 14 residues. CDR3 region: CASSLGDGAYEQYF. CDR3 DNA sequence: TGTGCCAGCAGCTTAGGGGACGGGGCCTACGAGCAGTACTTC.

The chain carries TRBV2 and TRBJ2-7; D is perhaps TRBD2 (6 bases). The germline CDR1 and CDR2 sequences are SNHLY and FYNNEI. Trimming removed 7 bases at V and 7 bases at J, with 20 bases between. The CDR3 extends over 14 amino acids. The CDR3 protein is CASIELAPLGEQYV. CDR3 in DNA: TGTGCCAGCATCGAGCTAGCGCCTCTGGGGGAGCAGTACGTC.

This CDR3 is CASSLVPSYDEQYF. CDR3 sequence (DNA): TGTGCCAGCAGCTTGGTGCCTAGCTACGACGAGCAGTACTTC. V and J are TRBV11-2 and TRBJ2-7, with D possibly matching TRBD2 (5 bases). Germline-derived CDR1 and CDR2 are SGHAT and FQNNGV. The CDR3 runs 14 residues. V shed 3 bases and J shed 5 bases, with 14 bases lying between them.

The chain joins TRBV5-1 to TRBJ2-5; either TRBD1 or TRBD2 may fit D (5 bases each). V dropped 0 bases and J dropped 5 bases, with 11 bases sitting between them. This CDR3 region has 14 residues. Per germline, CDR1 SGHRS and CDR2 YFSETQ. The CDR3 region has the DNA TGCGCCAGCAGCTTGGTGTGGGGCGGGGAGACCCAGTACTTC. Translating gives CASSLVWGGETQYF.

CDR3 in DNA: TGTGCCAGCAGTGAAGCCTACCAAAAGGTCGACGAGCAGTACTTC. Its translation: CASSEAYQKVDEQYF. The chain uses TRBV2 and TRBJ2-7; D ambiguous. CDR1 is SNHLY and CDR2 is FYNNEI in the germline V gene. The CDR3 totals 15 residues. Deletions cut 0 bases from V and 5 bases from J, with 14 bases between.

The chain recombines TRBV23-1 with TRBJ2-2; 8 bases are a match to TRBD2. TRBV23-1 is classed as an ORF, of uncertain function. The length of the CDR3 is 17 residues. J was trimmed by 5 bases and V by 1 base; bases with no gene match: 9. As DNA, the CDR3 is TGCGCCAGCAGTCAATACGGGGACGGGAGGGGGACCGGGGAGCTGTTTTTT. The encoded protein is CASSQYGDGRGTGELFF.